This T cell receptor beta chain was retrieved from a study of shared clonotypes between healthy human individuals. Across the whole study: Per donor, CD8 memory used one plate, CD8 naive used two, CD4 memory used three and CD4 naive used three.

Unmatched junction bases numbered 2, after V lost 3 bases and J lost 0 bases. The CDR3 runs 15 residues. Germline V CDR1 and CDR2: LGHNA, YSLEER. CD45RO-negative, CCR7-positively selected cells formed the naive CD8 fraction, excluding terminally differentiated effector memory CD45RA+ cells. The donor population consisted of healthy HIV-negative adults with no recent acute infections or vaccinations. The method was immunoSEQ multiplex PCR; TCRdb's version includes in-frame clones alone and lacks a portion of them. The table has about 700,000 clones, about 90% seen once. This clone was counted once. The chain carries TRBV4-3 and TRBJ2-1; 7 nucleotides line up with TRBD2. What was sequenced was naive CD8+ T cells sorted from blood. The origin of this receptor is a man aged 25-40 years in good health. The CDR3 nucleotides read TGCGCCAGCAGCCAGAGGACTAGCTCCTACAATGAGCAGTTCTTC. Protein sequence: CASSQRTSSYNEQFF.